Listed below are T cell receptor beta chains from one sample, sequenced in a study of technical replicates of blood from a handful of donors. Clones were sequenced by immunoSEQ multiplex PCR, and TCRdb holds only the in-frame ones, with some missing. The sample has 65,000 to 95,000 clones, 90% to 95% seen once. The sequenced material came from T cells isolated from PBMCs. These receptors all stem from a human donor in good health. Each CDR3 is given with its conserved first and last residue. D genes are given only for firm matches. Only some rows state a clone size, as once, few, many or a class for expanded clones.

abundance	d_gene	v_gene	j_gene	CDR3nt	CDR3aa
-	TRBD2	TRBV4-1	TRBJ2-2	TGCGCCAGCAGCCAGTTGCCGAGTCTAGCGGGCACCGGGGAGCTGTTTTTT	CASSQLPSLAGTGELFF
-	-	TRBV9	TRBJ2-1	TGTGCCAGCAGCGGGGAGAATGAGCAGTTCTTC	CASSGENEQFF
once	-	TRBV19	TRBJ1-4	TGTGCCAGTAGTATCGGCGGGACTAATGAAAAACTGTTTTTT	CASSIGGTNEKLFF
-	-	TRBV4-1	TRBJ2-3	TGCGCCAGCAGCCAAGCTACAGTAGATACGCAGTATTTT	CASSQATVDTQYF
-	TRBD1	TRBV7-3	TRBJ2-7	TGTGCCAGCAGTATGACAGGGGGCTCAGGGGACGAGCAGTACTTC	CASSMTGGSGDEQYF
once	-	TRBV5-1	TRBJ2-5	TGCGCCAGCAGCTTGGTGCGAGAAGAGACCCAGTACTTC	CASSLVREETQYF
once	-	TRBV28	TRBJ2-7	TGTGCCAGCAGTTTACGGACAGCGACCTACGAGCAGTACTTC	CASSLRTATYEQYF
once	-	TRBV30	TRBJ2-2	TGTGCCTGGAGGGGAGTTAGTTTTTCTTCCGGGGAGCTGTTTTTT	CAWRGVSFSSGELFF
-	TRBD1	TRBV4-3	TRBJ2-7	TGCGCCAGCAGCCAAGCCAGGGGGTCCTACGAGCAGTACTTC	CASSQARGSYEQYF
-	-	TRBV13	TRBJ2-7	TGTGCCAGCAGCCCCTCCCCCTACGAGCAGTACTTC	CASSPSPYEQYF
-	-	TRBV2	TRBJ2-7	TGTGCCAGCAGTGAAAGTACAGGGAAGTACGAGCAGTACTTC	CASSESTGKYEQYF
-	TRBD1	TRBV14	TRBJ2-1	TGTGCCAGCAGCCACTCCGGGACAGGGGTTCGCAATGAGCAGTTCTTC	CASSHSGTGVRNEQFF
-	TRBD1	TRBV6-5	TRBJ2-2	TGTGCCAGCAGCCGAGGACAGGGGTGGACCGGGGAGCTGTTTTTT	CASSRGQGWTGELFF
-	TRBD1	TRBV30	TRBJ1-1	TGTGCCGGGGGGACAGGGGGCGTCAAAACTGAAGCTTTCTTT	CAGGTGGVKTEAFF
-	TRBD2	TRBV30	TRBJ2-3	TGTGCCTGGAGTGTGGGACTAGCGGGAACCTTGACAGATACGCAGTATTTT	CAWSVGLAGTLTDTQYF
-	TRBD2	TRBV10-3	TRBJ2-7	TGTGCCATCACTCGAGCCCAGCGGGGGTACTACGAGCAGTACTTC	CAITRAQRGYYEQYF
-	TRBD2	TRBV5-1	TRBJ2-1	TGCGCCAGCAGCCGGACTAGCCTTAGCTCCTACAATGAGCAGTTCTTC	CASSRTSLSSYNEQFF
once	-	TRBV19	TRBJ1-2	TGTGCCAGTAGTCTCCGGGAAGAAGTCTATGGCTACACCTTC	CASSLREEVYGYTF
-	TRBD1	TRBV6-5	TRBJ1-4	TGTGCCAGCAGTTACCACAGGGGATCTAATGAAAAACTGTTTTTT	CASSYHRGSNEKLFF
-	TRBD1	TRBV5-1	TRBJ2-1	TGCGCCAGCAGCTTGGTGGGGGACAGGGAGAAAATAGATGAGCAGTTCTTC	CASSLVGDREKIDEQFF
-	-	TRBV9	TRBJ1-2	TGTGCCAGCAGCTCGTACCCGAGGGGGGGAACGGACGGCTACACCTTC	CASSSYPRGGTDGYTF
-	-	TRBV12-5	TRBJ2-7	TGTGCTAGTGGTTTAGGCAGGGGCCAGACCTACGAGCAGTACTTC	CASGLGRGQTYEQYF
-	-	TRBV6-5	TRBJ2-2	TGTGCCAGCAATTATTCCCGGGATAACACCGGGGAGCTGTTTTTT	CASNYSRDNTGELFF
-	-	TRBV6-6	TRBJ2-3	TGTGCCAGCAGCCAGTTGAAGGAGGGCACAGATACGCAGTATTTT	CASSQLKEGTDTQYF
-	-	TRBV28	TRBJ1-5	TGTGCCAGCAGCACTAACGGCGGGACCCCTCAGCCCCAGCATTTT	CASSTNGGTPQPQHF
-	-	TRBV19	TRBJ1-5	TGTGCCAGTAGTATTAGGTTCGGGGAGCCCCAGCATTTT	CASSIRFGEPQHF
-	-	TRBV18	TRBJ1-1	TGTGCCAGCTCACCACAGGGGTTTAAGGCTGAAGCTTTCTTT	CASSPQGFKAEAFF
few	TRBD2	TRBV19	TRBJ2-5	TGTGCCAGTAGTATACAGCGGGAGCTTTCAGAGACCCAGTACTTC	CASSIQRELSETQYF
-	TRBD1	TRBV27	TRBJ2-5	TGTGCCAGCAGTCTTGGGACAGGGGTTTTGGAGACCCAGTACTTC	CASSLGTGVLETQYF
-	-	TRBV19	TRBJ1-2	TGTGCCAGTATCGCAGGGTACAACTATGGCTACACCTTC	CASIAGYNYGYTF
-	TRBD2	TRBV29-1	TRBJ2-3	TGCAGCGTTGAAGTGCAAAATAGCGGGCAAGGGATGGATACGCAGTATTTT	CSVEVQNSGQGMDTQYF
-	-	TRBV2	TRBJ1-5	TGTGCCAGCAGTGGGGGGGGGTCGTATCAGCCCCAGCATTTT	CASSGGGSYQPQHF
-	-	TRBV5-6	TRBJ1-2	TGTGCCAGCAGCTTCGGTTGGGCGGGCTACACCTTC	CASSFGWAGYTF
-	-	TRBV29-1	TRBJ2-2	TGCAGCGTTGAAGCACAGGTCCCCGGGGAGCTGTTTTTT	CSVEAQVPGELFF
-	TRBD1	TRBV5-1	TRBJ1-1	TGCGCCAGCAGCGGACAGGGGGTAGGCACTGAAGCTTTCTTT	CASSGQGVGTEAFF
-	-	TRBV7-2	TRBJ2-7	TGTGCCAGCTCGCTGGCGGGACTCCACGAGCAGTACTTC	CASSLAGLHEQYF
-	-	TRBV7-8	TRBJ1-2	TGTGCCAGCAGCCACCTTCTGGTCGCGGGGTCGAACTATGGCTACACCTTC	CASSHLLVAGSNYGYTF
-	TRBD2	TRBV30	TRBJ2-7	TGTGCCTGGAGTGTCTGGGCGGGAGCCTACAACGAGCAGTACTTC	CAWSVWAGAYNEQYF
-	-	TRBV10-3	TRBJ1-1	TGTGCCATCAGTGAGGATGGTGCGGGGGTTATGAACACTGAAGCTTTCTTT	CAISEDGAGVMNTEAFF
-	-	TRBV5-1	TRBJ1-4	TGCGCCAGCAGCTTGCAGGGTGAAAAACTGTTTTTT	CASSLQGEKLFF
-	TRBD2	TRBV5-6	TRBJ2-3	TGTGCCAGCAGCTTGATGCGGGAGACCACAGATACGCAGTATTTT	CASSLMRETTDTQYF
-	TRBD2	TRBV6-6	TRBJ2-7	TGTGCCAGCCAATCCGGGACTAGAGGCGAGCAGTACTTC	CASQSGTRGEQYF
-	TRBD1	TRBV27	TRBJ2-7	TGTGCCAGCAGTTTAGGGACAGGGGTGGACGAGCAGTACTTC	CASSLGTGVDEQYF